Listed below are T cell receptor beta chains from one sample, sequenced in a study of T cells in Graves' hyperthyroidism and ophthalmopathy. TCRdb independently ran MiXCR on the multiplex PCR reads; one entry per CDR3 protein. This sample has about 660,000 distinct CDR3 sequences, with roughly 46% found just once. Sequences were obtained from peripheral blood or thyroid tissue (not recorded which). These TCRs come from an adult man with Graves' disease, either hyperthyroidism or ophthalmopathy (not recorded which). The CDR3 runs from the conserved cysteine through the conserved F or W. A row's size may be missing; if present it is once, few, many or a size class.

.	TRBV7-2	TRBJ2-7	CASSPQQGMLYEQYF
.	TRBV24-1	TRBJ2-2	CATSDRRQGRITGELFF
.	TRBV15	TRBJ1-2	CASSHGTVGFLGGYTF
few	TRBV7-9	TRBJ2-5	CASSLYPGGQETQYF
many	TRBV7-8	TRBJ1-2	CASSLAQFNYGYTF
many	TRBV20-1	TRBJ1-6	CSATERLNSPLHF
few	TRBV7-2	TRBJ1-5	CASSQPDRAHQPQHF
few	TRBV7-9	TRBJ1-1	CASSQTGTAEAFF
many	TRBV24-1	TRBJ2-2	CATSDLGPTTSGELFF
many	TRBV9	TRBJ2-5	CASSAAGGTRETQYF